This T cell receptor (beta chain) was obtained from a study of cytotoxic CD8 clonotypes in ibrutinib-treated CLL. CDR3 size: 12 residues. Germline assignment: CDR1 MNHNS and CDR2 SASEGT. Deletions cut 5 bases from V and 8 bases from J, with 10 bases between. Generated by immunoSEQ multiplex PCR, the TCRdb table keeps only in-frame clones and is missing some. The sample holds nearly 50,000 clones, about three fifths seen once. This clone turned up a few times. Its antigen remains unknown. Study-level results: Clonotypes that were public were uncommon, and they contracted or stayed stable on treatment.

The V call is TRBV6-1, the J call TRBJ1-5, with no clear D. This sequence originates from a human donor with chronic lymphocytic leukemia. The starting material was PBMCs, obtained after 24 months of ibrutinib treatment. The DNA for the CDR3 is TGTGCCAGCAGTATTGGGTTTGAGCCCCAGCATTTT. Translating gives CASSIGFEPQHF.